This TCR beta chain was identified during a study of blood T cells in healthy people across ages. Study results and caveats: The fall in TCR beta diversity per million T cells was roughly linear with age. Estimated diversity, derived from one million T cells, was regarded as an underestimate.

The CDR3 runs 12 residues. Trimming pared 6 bases from V and 2 bases from J, leaving 10 bases between. Germline V CDR1 and CDR2: DFQATT, SNEGSKA (reference sequence). In this sample, this clonotype turned up a few times. The antigen is unknown. The use of a sample-barcoded 5' primer and a J-beta primer mix characterized a second PCR of roughly 7 to 12 cycles. TCRdb fed the 5' RACE reads into MiXCR, producing one record per CDR3 protein. This sample has around 670,000 distinct CDR3 sequences, with approximately 30% found just once. Each donor was a healthy Caucasian individual from Russia, aged roughly 6 to 90.

The genes are TRBV20-1 and TRBJ1-1; D is unresolved. The receptor was derived from an elderly woman in good health. The specimen was blood. The CDR3 protein is CSARHSNTEAFF. CDR3 bases: TGCAGTGCCCGACACTCAAACACTGAAGCTTTCTTT.